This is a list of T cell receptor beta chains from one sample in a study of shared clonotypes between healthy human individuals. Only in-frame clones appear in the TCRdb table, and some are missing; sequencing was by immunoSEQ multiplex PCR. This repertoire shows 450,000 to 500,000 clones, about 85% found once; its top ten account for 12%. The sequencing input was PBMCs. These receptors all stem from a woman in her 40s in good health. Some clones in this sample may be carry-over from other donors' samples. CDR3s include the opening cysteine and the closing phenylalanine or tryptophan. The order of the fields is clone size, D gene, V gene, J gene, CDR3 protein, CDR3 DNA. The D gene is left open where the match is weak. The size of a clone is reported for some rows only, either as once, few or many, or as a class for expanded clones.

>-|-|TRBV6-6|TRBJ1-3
CASLVGPSGNTIYF
TGTGCCAGCCTCGTTGGCCCGTCTGGAAACACCATATATTTT
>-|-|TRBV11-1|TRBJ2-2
CASGRGHGELFF
TGTGCCAGCGGCAGGGGTCACGGGGAGCTGTTTTTT
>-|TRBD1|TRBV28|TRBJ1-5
CAASRGTGSNQPQHF
TGTGCCGCCTCCAGGGGGACAGGGAGCAATCAGCCCCAGCATTTT
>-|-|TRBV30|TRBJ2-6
CAWSRAGSGANVLTF
TGTGCCTGGAGTAGGGCAGGGTCTGGGGCCAACGTCCTGACTTTC
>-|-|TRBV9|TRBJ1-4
CASSISGGPNEKLFF
TGTGCCAGCAGCATTAGTGGGGGCCCTAATGAAAAACTGTTTTTT
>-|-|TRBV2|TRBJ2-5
CASSEIEETQYF
TGTGCCAGCAGTGAAATTGAGGAGACCCAGTACTTC
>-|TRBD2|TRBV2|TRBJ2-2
CASIAGEDTGELFF
TGTGCCAGCATAGCGGGAGAAGACACCGGGGAGCTGTTTTTT
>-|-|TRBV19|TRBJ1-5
CASSNLRAVGQPQHF
TGTGCCAGTAGTAATCTGAGGGCAGTTGGCCAGCCCCAGCATTTT
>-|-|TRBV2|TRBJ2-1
CASSGGVSEQFF
TGTGCCAGCAGTGGGGGAGTGAGCGAGCAGTTCTTC
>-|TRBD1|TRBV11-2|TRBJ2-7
CASSLWDRSSEQYF
TGTGCCAGCAGCTTATGGGACAGGTCTTCGGAGCAGTACTTC
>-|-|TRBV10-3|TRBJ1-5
CAISGGTNQPQHF
TGTGCCATCAGTGGGGGCACCAATCAGCCCCAGCATTTT
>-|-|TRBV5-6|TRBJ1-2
CASSLDRKGYGYTF
TGTGCCAGCAGCTTGGATCGGAAGGGCTATGGCTACACCTTC
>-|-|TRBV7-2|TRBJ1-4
CASSWRPAEKLFF
TGTGCCAGCAGTTGGCGACCGGCTGAAAAACTGTTTTTT
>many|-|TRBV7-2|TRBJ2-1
CASSLGWDNEQFF
TGTGCCAGCAGCTTAGGTTGGGACAATGAGCAGTTCTTC
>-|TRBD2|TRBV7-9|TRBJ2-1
CASSTGTSSYNEQFF
TGTGCCAGCAGTACCGGGACTAGCTCCTACAATGAGCAGTTCTTC
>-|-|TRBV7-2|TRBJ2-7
CASSLAIGRAYEQYF
TGTGCCAGCAGCTTAGCCATCGGCAGAGCCTACGAGCAGTACTTC
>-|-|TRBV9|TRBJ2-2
CASSVGAGSNTGELFF
TGTGCCAGCAGCGTAGGTGCAGGTTCGAACACCGGGGAGCTGTTTTTT
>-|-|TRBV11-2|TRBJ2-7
CASSLVLVGEQYF
TGTGCCAGCAGCTTAGTACTAGTCGGAGAGCAGTACTTC
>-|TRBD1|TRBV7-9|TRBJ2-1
CASNGETGAHNEQFF
TGTGCCAGCAACGGCGAGACAGGGGCACACAATGAGCAGTTCTTC
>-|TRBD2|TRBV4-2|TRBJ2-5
CASSPLQVAGEETQYF
TGTGCCAGCAGCCCACTACAGGTAGCGGGAGAAGAGACCCAGTACTTC